This TCR beta chain is drawn from a study of blood T cells in healthy people across ages. Whole-study findings and limits: Investigators treated diversity estimates from one million T cells as underestimates. More naive CD4+ cells and higher diversity were found in long-lived than in aged donors.

Primed by a sample-barcoded 5' primer and a J-beta primer mix, a second PCR proceeded for 7 to 11 cycles. A template-switch adaptor containing 12 random nucleotides labeled each cDNA molecule. TCRdb re-called the 5' RACE reads through MiXCR, storing one row per CDR3 protein. Here the sample spans around 690,000 distinct CDR3 sequences, roughly 53% being singletons. Note on this clonotype: The antigen is not known.

The CDR3 extends over 11 amino acids. V lost 6 bases to trimming and J lost 8 bases, with 10 bases between them. This chain connects TRBV12-3 or TRBV12-4 to TRBJ1-2; D is ambiguous. Sequencing was done on a sample of blood. The source is a man between 60 and 75 years old in good health. CDR3 bases: TGTGCCAGCAGAATCGGCACCGGCTACACCTTC. It is translated as CASRIGTGYTF.